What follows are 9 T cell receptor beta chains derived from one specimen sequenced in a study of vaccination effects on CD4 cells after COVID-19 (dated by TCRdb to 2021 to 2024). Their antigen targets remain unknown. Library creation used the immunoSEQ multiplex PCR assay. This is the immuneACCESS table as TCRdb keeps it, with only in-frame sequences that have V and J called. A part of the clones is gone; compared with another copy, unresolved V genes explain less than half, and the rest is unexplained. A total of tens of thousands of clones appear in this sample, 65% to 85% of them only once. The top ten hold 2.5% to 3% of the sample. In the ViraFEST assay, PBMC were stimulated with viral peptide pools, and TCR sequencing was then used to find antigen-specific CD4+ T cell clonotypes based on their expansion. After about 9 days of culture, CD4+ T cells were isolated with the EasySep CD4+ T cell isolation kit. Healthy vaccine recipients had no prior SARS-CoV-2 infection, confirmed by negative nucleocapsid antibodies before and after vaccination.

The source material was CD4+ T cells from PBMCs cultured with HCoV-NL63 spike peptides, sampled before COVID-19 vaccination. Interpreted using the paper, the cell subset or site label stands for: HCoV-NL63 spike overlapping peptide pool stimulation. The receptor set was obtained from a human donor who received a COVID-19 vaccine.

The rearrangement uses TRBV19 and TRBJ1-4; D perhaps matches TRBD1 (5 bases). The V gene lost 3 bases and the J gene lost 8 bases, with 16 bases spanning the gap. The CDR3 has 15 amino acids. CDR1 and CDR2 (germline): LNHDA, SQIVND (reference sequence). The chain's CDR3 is CASSIWSGFEEKLFF. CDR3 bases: TGTGCCAGTAGTATTTGGTCAGGGTTTGAAGAAAAACTGTTTTTT.

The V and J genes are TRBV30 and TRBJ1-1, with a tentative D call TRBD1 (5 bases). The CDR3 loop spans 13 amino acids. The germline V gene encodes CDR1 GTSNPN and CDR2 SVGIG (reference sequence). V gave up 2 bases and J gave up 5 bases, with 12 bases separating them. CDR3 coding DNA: TGTGCCTGGAGTAAACCCCGACAGACTGAAGCTTTCTTT. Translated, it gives CAWSKPRQTEAFF.

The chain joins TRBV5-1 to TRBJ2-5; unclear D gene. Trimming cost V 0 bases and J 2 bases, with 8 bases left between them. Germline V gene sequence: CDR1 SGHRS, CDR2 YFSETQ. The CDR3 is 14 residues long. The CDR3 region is CASSLGGTQETQYF. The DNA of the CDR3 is TGCGCCAGCAGCTTGGGGGGAACTCAAGAGACCCAGTACTTC.

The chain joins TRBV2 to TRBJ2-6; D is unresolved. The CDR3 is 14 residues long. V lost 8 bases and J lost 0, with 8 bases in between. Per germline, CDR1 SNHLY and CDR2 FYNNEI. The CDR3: CASGRRSGANVLTF. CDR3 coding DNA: TGTGCCAGCGGACGTCGCTCTGGGGCCAACGTCCTGACTTTC.

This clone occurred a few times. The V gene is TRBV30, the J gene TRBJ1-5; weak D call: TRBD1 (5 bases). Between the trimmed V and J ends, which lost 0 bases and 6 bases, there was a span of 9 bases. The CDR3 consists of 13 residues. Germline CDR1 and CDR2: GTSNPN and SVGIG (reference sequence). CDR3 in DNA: TGTGCCTGGAGTGTCGAGGGGATTCAGCCCCAGCATTTT. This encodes CAWSVEGIQPQHF.

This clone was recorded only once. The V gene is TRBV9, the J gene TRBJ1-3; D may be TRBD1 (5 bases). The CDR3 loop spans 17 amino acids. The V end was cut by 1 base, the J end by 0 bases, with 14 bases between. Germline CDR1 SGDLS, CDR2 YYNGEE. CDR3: CASSVSAWGSSGNTIYF. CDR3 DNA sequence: TGTGCCAGCAGCGTATCCGCCTGGGGGTCCTCTGGAAACACCATATATTTT.

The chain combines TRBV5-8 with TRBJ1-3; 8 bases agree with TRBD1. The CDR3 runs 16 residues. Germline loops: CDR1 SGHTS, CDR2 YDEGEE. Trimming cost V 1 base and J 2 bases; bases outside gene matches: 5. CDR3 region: CASSLIRGLAGNTIYF. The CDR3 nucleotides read TGTGCCAGCAGCTTGATCAGGGGGCTGGCTGGAAACACCATATATTTT.

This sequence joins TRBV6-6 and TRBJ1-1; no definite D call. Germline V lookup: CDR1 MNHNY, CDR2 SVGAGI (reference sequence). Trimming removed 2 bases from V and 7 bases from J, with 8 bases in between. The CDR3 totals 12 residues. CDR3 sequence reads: CASSYRKNEAFF. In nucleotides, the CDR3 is TGTGCCAGCAGTTACCGGAAAAATGAAGCTTTCTTT.

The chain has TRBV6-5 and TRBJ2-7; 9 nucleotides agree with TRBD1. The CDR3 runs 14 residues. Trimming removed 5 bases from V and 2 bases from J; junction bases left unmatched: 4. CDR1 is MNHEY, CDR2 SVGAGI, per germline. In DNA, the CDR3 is TGTGCCAGCAGTAGGACAGGGGTCGCCTACGAGCAGTACGTC. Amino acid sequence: CASSRTGVAYEQYV.